This entry features one T cell receptor beta chain sequence. The data were obtained in a study of PD-L1 blockade in urothelial cancer. Whole-study context: It was at some point between 2013 and 2014 that patients started atezolizumab at 1,200 mg intravenously every 3 weeks. Median T cell count in tumor samples was 1,300 to 1,500. Males with bladder-origin urothelial cancer constituted about 85% of the 29 patients.

Only in-frame clones appear in the TCRdb table, and some are missing; sequencing was by immunoSEQ multiplex PCR. The sample includes around 1,900 clones, about a third of them seen just once. Patients presented with locally advanced or metastatic urothelial carcinoma. Sequencing used tumor tissue, obtained before atezolizumab (anti-PD-L1) treatment. This receptor was obtained from a man aged 45-65 years with urothelial cancer.

In DNA form, the CDR3 reads TGTGCCAGTAGTACTGGATCGCGGTGGGAGCAGTACTTC. Encoded protein: CASSTGSRWEQYF. The chain couples TRBV19 to TRBJ2-7; D remains unclear. Trimming took 4 bases from V and 7 from J, leaving 14 bases between them. The CDR3 is made up of 13 amino acids. CDR1 is LNHDA and CDR2 is SQIVND in the germline V gene (reference sequence).